This T cell receptor beta chain was profiled in a study of cytomegalovirus exposure and HLA in healthy donors. Regarding the study as a whole: Association of a missense DCLRE1C variant with TCR beta V- and J-gene trimming was reported in a later analysis. The number of N-insertions in an Asian-associated ancestry cluster was reportedly below the roughly 670-donor mean in a later analysis. Per a prior analysis, the majority of TCR beta V segments were productive roughly 90% or roughly 30% of the time.

As concerns this clone: The antigen is unknown.

The PCR was carried out with 60 Vbeta primers and 13 Jbeta primers. Method: immunoSEQ multiplex PCR; TCRdb's copy keeps in-frame clones and lacks some. The sample yields about 98,000 clones, about two thirds seen once. The sample comprised PBMCs. The sequence came from a man aged 50-60 years in good health and CMV-seronegative.

The CDR3 region is CAIRRLSTNEQFF. CDR3 nucleotides: TGTGCCATCAGAAGACTCAGTACCAATGAGCAGTTCTTC. The chain carries TRBV10-3 and TRBJ2-1; D is ambiguous. The CDR3 runs 13 residues. V was clipped by 6 bases and J by 6 bases, with 12 bases between them. Germline V gene lookup returns CDR1 ENHRY and CDR2 SYGVKD.